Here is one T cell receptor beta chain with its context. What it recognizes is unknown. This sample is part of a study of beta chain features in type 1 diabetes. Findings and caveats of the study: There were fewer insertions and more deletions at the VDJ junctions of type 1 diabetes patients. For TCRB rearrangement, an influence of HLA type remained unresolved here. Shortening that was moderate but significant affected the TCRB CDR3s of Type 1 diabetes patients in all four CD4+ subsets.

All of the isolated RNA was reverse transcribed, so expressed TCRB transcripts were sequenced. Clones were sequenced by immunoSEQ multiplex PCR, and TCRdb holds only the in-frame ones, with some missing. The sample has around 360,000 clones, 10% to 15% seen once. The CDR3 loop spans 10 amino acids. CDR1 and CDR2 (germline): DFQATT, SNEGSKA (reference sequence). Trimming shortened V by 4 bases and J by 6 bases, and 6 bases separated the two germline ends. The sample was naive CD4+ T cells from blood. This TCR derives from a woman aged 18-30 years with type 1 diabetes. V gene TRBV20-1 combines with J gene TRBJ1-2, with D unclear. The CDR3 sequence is CSATGNGYTF. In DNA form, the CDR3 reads TGCAGTGCTACGGGTAATGGCTACACCTTC.